Each of the 20 T cell receptor beta chains below was sequenced from the same sample in a study of blood T cells in healthy people across ages. Through a sample-barcoded 5' primer and a J-beta primer mix, a second PCR was run for roughly 7 to 11 cycles. One entry per CDR3 protein, called by TCRdb with MiXCR from the 5' RACE reads. Of about 1.4 million distinct CDR3 sequences listed, roughly 60% are singletons. The sequencing input was blood. The receptors derive from a man aged 18 to 30 in good health.

This clonotype has a handful of counts. The rearrangement links TRBV20-1 to TRBJ1-2; no firm D call. Germline CDR1 is DFQATT and CDR2 is SNEGSKA (reference sequence). The CDR3 consists of 11 residues. The V end lost 2 bases, the J end lost 8 bases, and 9 bases lay between the germline ends. CDR3 loop: CSARQVGGYTF. CDR3 coding DNA: TGCAGTGCTAGACAGGTCGGAGGCTACACCTTC.

The table lists this clonotype with many counts. This chain joins TRBV28 and TRBJ2-4; no clear D gene. Trimming cost V 6 bases and J 2 bases, with 8 bases left between them. This CDR3 region has 13 residues. Looked up from germline, CDR1 is MDHEN and CDR2 is SYDVKM. This CDR3 is CASSVGTKNIQYF. CDR3 in DNA: TGTGCCAGCAGCGTGGGGACCAAAAACATTCAGTACTTC.

The rearrangement joins TRBV20-1 to TRBJ1-6, with D maybe TRBD1 (6 bases). V was shortened by 5 bases and J by 3 bases, with 14 bases between the two germline ends. The length of the CDR3 is 15 residues. Germline lookup yields CDR1 DFQATT and CDR2 SNEGSKA (reference sequence). The CDR3 reads CSASASDSYNSPLHF. The DNA for the CDR3 is TGCAGTGCTTCCGCGTCGGACAGCTATAATTCACCCCTCCACTTT.

This rearrangement joins TRBV4-1 to TRBJ2-4; D gene uncertain. The CDR3 loop spans 14 amino acids. The V gene lost 4 bases and the J gene lost 13 bases, with 20 bases spanning the gap. Germline assignment: CDR1 MGHRA and CDR2 YSYEKL. The CDR3 DNA reads TGCGCCAGCAGCCTAACCGCCCCGACGACCGGGCAGTACTTC. Residues: CASSLTAPTTGQYF.

This clonotype was seen many times. V usage is TRBV4-3 and J usage is TRBJ1-6, with no clear D. In germline, CDR1 is LGHNA, CDR2 YSLEER. The V and J ends lost 1 base and 5 bases respectively, with 12 bases between them. The CDR3 length is 16 residues. In DNA form, the CDR3 reads TGCGCCAGCAGCCAAGCGGCAGACCTAAATAATTCACCCCTCCACTTT. Amino acids: CASSQAADLNNSPLHF.

V gene TRBV24-1 combines with J gene TRBJ1-2; possibly TRBD1 for D (6 bases). Trimming shortened V by 3 bases and J by 4 bases, and 11 bases separated the two germline ends. Germline V lookup: CDR1 KGHDR, CDR2 SFDVKD. CDR3 size: 14 residues. The CDR3 is CATSDTGTSYGYTF. CDR3 nucleotides: TGTGCCACCAGTGATACCGGGACATCCTATGGCTACACCTTC.

The chain is built from TRBV7-2 and TRBJ2-7; TRBD1 might be the D (5 bases). Trimming stripped 4 bases from V and 6 bases from J, with 16 bases between. CDR1 SGHTA and CDR2 FQGNSA come from the germline V gene. The CDR3 is 14 amino acids. For the CDR3, the DNA is TGTGCCAGCAGCTCAGTGACAGCTAGAGGCGAGCAGTACTTC. Translation: CASSSVTARGEQYF.

V usage is TRBV27 and J usage is TRBJ2-7, with 10 bases identical to TRBD2. Germline V gives CDR1 MNHEY, CDR2 SMNVEV (reference sequence). The V segment lost 3 bases and the J segment 4 bases; nucleotides outside the gene matches: 6. The length of the CDR3 is 15 residues. The CDR3 loop reads CASSFSIAGGYEQYF. CDR3 in DNA: TGTGCCAGCAGTTTTTCGATAGCGGGAGGTTACGAGCAGTACTTC.

The V and J genes are TRBV20-1 and TRBJ2-3; D is possibly TRBD1 or TRBD2 (5 bases each). The CDR3 extends over 13 amino acids. V was trimmed by 1 base and J by 4 bases, leaving 9 bases between them. Germline CDR1 reads DFQATT; CDR2 reads SNEGSKA (reference sequence). The CDR3 coding sequence is TGCAGTGCTAGAGTCCAGGGAGCAGATACGCAGTATTTT. It codes for CSARVQGADTQYF.

Here the CDR3 reads CSFMDRSGETQYF. The CDR3 region has the DNA TGCAGCTTCATGGACAGGTCGGGGGAGACCCAGTACTTC. The V gene is TRBV20-1, the J gene TRBJ2-5, with 7 bases lining up with TRBD1. Looked up from germline, CDR1 is DFQATT and CDR2 is SNEGSKA (reference sequence). The CDR3 consists of 13 residues.

The CDR3 loop is CAISESLSLKGNTEAFF. In DNA, the CDR3 is TGTGCCATCAGTGAGTCGCTATCACTAAAGGGGAACACTGAAGCTTTCTTT. This chain connects TRBV10-3 to TRBJ1-1; D gene unclear. This CDR3 is built from 17 residues. In germline, CDR1 is ENHRY, CDR2 SYGVKD. V was pared by 0 bases and J by 1 base, with 15 bases between.

This clonotype came up a few times. The chain couples TRBV2 to TRBJ2-7; D unclear. The CDR3 sequence is 12 residues long. V was trimmed by 7 bases and J by 2 bases, leaving 9 bases between them. CDR1 is SNHLY, CDR2 FYNNEI, per germline. CDR3 coding DNA: TGTGCCAGCACGGCGGAAGCCTACGAGCAGTACTTC. Translation: CASTAEAYEQYF. Filled out from reference TRBV2 and TRBJ2-7, the complete variable domain reads EPEVTQTPSHQVTQMGQEVILRCVPISNHLYFYWYRQILGQKVEFLVSFYNNEISEKSEIFDDQFSVERPDGSNFTLKIRSTKLEDSAMYFCASTAEAYEQYFGPGTRLTVT.

V usage is TRBV10-3 and J usage is TRBJ2-4, with 7 bases aligning to TRBD1. The J call could be wrong; TRBJ2-7 is a better fit for the DNA end. CDR3 length equals 18 residues. Germline values: CDR1 ENHRY, CDR2 SYGVKD. The CDR3 DNA sequence: TGTGCCATCAGTGAGTCGGATCCTCACGGGACAGATCCCTACGAGCAGTACTTC. Its protein is CAISESDPHGTDPYEQYF.

This chain's CDR3 is CSALQGGSYEQYF. The CDR3 DNA reads as TGCAGTGCTTTACAGGGGGGGTCCTACGAGCAGTACTTC. The gene calls are TRBV20-1 and TRBJ2-7; possibly TRBD1 for D (8 bases). Germline V gene data show CDR1 as DFQATT and CDR2 as SNEGSKA (reference sequence). V lost 5 bases and J lost 1, with 12 bases in between. The CDR3 covers 13 residues.

The rearrangement uses TRBV12-3 or TRBV12-4 and TRBJ2-7; possibly TRBD1 for D (6 bases). V was cut by 3 bases and J by 4 bases, with 22 bases left in between. The CDR3 is 17 amino acids. This CDR3 reads CASSLSLGGKWSYEQYF. In nucleotides, the CDR3 is TGTGCCAGCAGTTTGAGCCTAGGGGGAAAGTGGTCTTACGAGCAGTACTTC.

This clonotype occurred a few times. J is TRBJ2-7 and V is TRBV29-1; D call uncertain. The germline V gene encodes CDR1 SQVTM and CDR2 ANQGSEA. The CDR3 runs to 12 residues. V lost 0 bases to trimming and J lost 3 bases, with 6 bases between them. CDR3 coding DNA: TGCAGCGTTGAAGAGGGCCTCTACGAGCAGTACTTC. This gives the protein CSVEEGLYEQYF.

The chain carries TRBV4-1 and TRBJ2-7; the D gene is possibly TRBD1 (6 bases). V lost 2 bases and J 0 bases, leaving 29 bases between the germline ends. The CDR3 extends over 21 amino acids. Germline V gives CDR1 MGHRA, CDR2 YSYEKL. In DNA, the CDR3 is TGCGCCAGCAGCCAACCGCTCGTGGACAGATACCTTGATTCACGCTCCTACGAGCAGTACTTC. It translates to CASSQPLVDRYLDSRSYEQYF.

This chain joins TRBV4-1 and TRBJ2-1; weak D call: TRBD2 (5 bases). Germline values: CDR1 MGHRA, CDR2 YSYEKL. The length of the CDR3 is 15 residues. Trimming left V 3 bases short and J 6 bases short, with 15 bases between. Here the CDR3 reads CASSHRDRLTNEQFF. In DNA form, the CDR3 reads TGCGCCAGCAGCCACCGGGATCGCCTTACCAATGAGCAGTTCTTC.

The gene calls are TRBV27 and TRBJ2-1; the match to TRBD2 covers 7 bases. This CDR3 is 16 amino acids long. J gave up 6 bases and V 5 bases, and 13 bases lay outside the gene matches. Germline CDR1 is MNHEY and CDR2 is SMNVEV (reference sequence). For the CDR3, the DNA is TGTGCCAGCAGTCACGTTTTGGGGGAGGGTCTCAATGAGCAGTTCTTC. Protein: CASSHVLGEGLNEQFF.

This chain's CDR3 is CASLFAGQETQYF. Written as DNA, the CDR3 is TGCGCCAGTTTATTCGCAGGGCAAGAGACCCAGTACTTC. V is TRBV10-2 and J is TRBJ2-5; tentative D call: TRBD1 (5 bases). Germline CDR1 and CDR2: WSHSY and SAAADI. The CDR3 consists of 13 residues. The V and J ends lost 9 bases and 2 bases respectively, with 13 bases between them.